This TCR beta chain was observed in a study of T cell responses to AZD1222 COVID-19 vaccine. Study-level information: Researchers grouped second doses given at about 4 or about 12 weeks into one pool. Overall study results and limits: Donor demographics were predominantly white British with a female majority; clonal diversity may be underestimated.

Germline V lookup: CDR1 SGHDN, CDR2 FVKESK. J gave up 2 bases and V 4 bases, and 9 bases lay outside the gene matches. CDR3 size: 17 residues. Profiled with immunoSEQ multiplex PCR; TCRdb holds only in-frame clones, not every one. The table lists 100,000 to 150,000 clones, about 90% of them singletons, with roughly 5.7% in the top ten. Worth noting for this clone: Its antigen remains unknown.

The chain has TRBV14 and TRBJ1-2; 11 bases are a match to TRBD1. The TCR comes from an adult in good health. The sample in question was peripheral blood, obtained on day 0 of AZD1222 vaccination. CDR3 DNA sequence: TGTGCCAGCAGCCGAGGGGGACAGGGGGTTATGAACTATGGCTACACCTTC. This sequence encodes CASSRGGQGVMNYGYTF. Together with reference TRBV14 and TRBJ1-2, the CDR3 gives the full variable domain: EAGVTQFPSHSVIEKGQTVTLRCDPISGHDNLYWYRRVMGKEIKFLLHFVKESKQDESGMPNNRFLAERTGGTYSTLKVQPAELEDSGVYFCASSRGGQGVMNYGYTFGSGTRLTVV.